Each of the 18 T cell receptor beta chains below was sequenced from the same sample in a study of cytomegalovirus exposure and HLA in healthy donors. Clones were read by immunoSEQ multiplex PCR, and TCRdb kept only the in-frame ones, dropping some. This sample has fewer than 200,000 clones; about 80% occur once, and the top ten carry approximately 2.9%. Sequenced sample: PBMCs. Receptor source: a woman aged 18-29 years in good health and CMV-seropositive.

The genes are TRBV27 and TRBJ2-5; 10 bases are a match to TRBD1. The V gene end was trimmed by 0 bases and the J gene end by 5 bases; junction bases not matched to a gene: 6. CDR3 length equals 16 residues. Germline values: CDR1 MNHEY, CDR2 SMNVEV (reference sequence). CDR3 sequence reads: CASSLSRTGGLETQYF. CDR3 in DNA: TGTGCCAGCAGTTTATCCCGGACAGGGGGTTTGGAGACCCAGTACTTC.

V is TRBV6-5 and J is TRBJ1-6; TRBD1 is a possible D gene (6 bases). Looked up from germline, CDR1 is MNHEY and CDR2 is SVGAGI. This CDR3 spans 15 amino acids. Trimming cost V 6 bases and J 2 bases, with 11 bases left between them. CDR3 protein: CASRKQGTYNSPLHF. CDR3 nucleotide sequence: TGTGCCAGCAGGAAGCAGGGGACCTATAATTCACCCCTCCACTTT.

V gene TRBV6-1 combines with J gene TRBJ1-1, with 9 nucleotides matching TRBD1. The CDR3 totals 15 residues. CDR1 MNHNS and CDR2 SASEGT come from the germline V gene. The ends lost 10 bases at V and 0 bases at J; junction bases unmatched: 9. The CDR3 DNA sequence: TGTGCCACCAAAAGGGACAGGGCATTGAACACTGAAGCTTTCTTT. This codes for CATKRDRALNTEAFF.

The chain is built from TRBV5-4 and TRBJ2-6, with TRBD2 matching 8 bases. The CDR3 length is 16 residues. V was pared by 2 bases and J by 2 bases, with 3 bases of the junction left unmatched. The germline V gene encodes CDR1 SGHNT and CDR2 YYREEE (reference sequence). CDR3 nucleotide sequence: TGTGCCAGCAGCTTAAGGACTAGCACTGGGGCCAACGTCCTGACTTTC. Translation: CASSLRTSTGANVLTF.

The V call is TRBV6-1, the J call TRBJ2-3; 9 bases map to TRBD2. The CDR3 runs to 16 residues. V dropped 3 bases and J dropped 2; count of bases not matched to a gene: 6. In germline, CDR1 is MNHNS, CDR2 SASEGT. Written as DNA, the CDR3 is TGTGCCAGCAGTGACTTGGCGGGGGGGCCCACAGATACGCAGTATTTT. It translates to CASSDLAGGPTDTQYF.

The sample holds one count of this clone. V is TRBV5-1 and J is TRBJ2-2; 10 bases are shared with TRBD2. The CDR3 runs to 16 residues. V was clipped by 0 bases and J by 4 bases; unmatched bases: 3. Germline V gene data show CDR1 as SGHRS and CDR2 as YFSETQ. Written as DNA, the CDR3 is TGCGCCAGCAGCTTGGTAGTAGCGGGGGGCACCGGGGAGCTGTTTTTT. It translates to CASSLVVAGGTGELFF.

The rearrangement joins TRBV7-3 to TRBJ1-2, with 12 bases aligning to TRBD1. CDR1 and CDR2 (germline): SGHTA, FQGTGA. V shed 4 bases and J 6 bases; nucleotides not matched to a gene: 6. This CDR3 has 15 residues. As DNA, the CDR3 is TGTGCCAGCAGCTCGGCCGGGACAGGGGGCAATGGCTACACCTTC. It encodes CASSSAGTGGNGYTF. Full variable domain (outside the CDR3, taken from reference TRBV7-3 and TRBJ1-2): GAGVSQTPSNKVTEKGKYVELRCDPISGHTALYWYRQSLGQGPEFLIYFQGTGAADDSGLPNDRFFAVRPEGSVSTLKIQRTERGDSAVYLCASSSAGTGGNGYTFGSGTRLTVV.

The rearrangement joins TRBV20-1 to TRBJ1-1; D is perhaps TRBD1 (6 bases). The germline gives CDR1 DFQATT, CDR2 SNEGSKA (reference sequence). Deletions cut 3 bases from V and 7 bases from J, with 9 bases between. The CDR3 runs 11 residues. CDR3 protein: CSASGQHEAFF. Here the CDR3 DNA reads TGCAGTGCTAGCGGACAGCATGAAGCTTTCTTT.

The chain combines TRBV7-2 with TRBJ1-2, with a weak D call TRBD1 (6 bases). This CDR3 contains 14 residues. CDR1 SGHTA and CDR2 FQGNSA come from the germline V gene. Trimming stripped 7 bases from V and 4 bases from J, with 16 bases between. CDR3 sequence (DNA): TGTGCCAGCAACCCCCCGGGACACCTCTATGGCTACACCTTC. Translation gives CASNPPGHLYGYTF.

The chain is built from TRBV5-1 and TRBJ2-7, with TRBD1 as a possible D gene (6 bases). The CDR3 runs 13 residues. Germline loops: CDR1 SGHRS, CDR2 YFSETQ. Trimming took 0 bases from V and 6 from J, leaving 10 bases between them. The CDR3 reads CASSLGVGAEQYF. The CDR3 region has the DNA TGCGCCAGCAGCTTGGGGGTGGGGGCCGAGCAGTACTTC.

On this clone: A far bigger clonotype differs at one base, so this is likely a read error. The chain joins TRBV9 to TRBJ2-3; 13 bases agree with TRBD2. The germline V gene encodes CDR1 SGDLS and CDR2 YYNGEE. The CDR3 covers 15 residues. J was trimmed by 3 bases and V by 5 bases; bases with no gene match: 3. Here the CDR3 reads CASSELAGGTDTQYF. In DNA, the CDR3 is TGTGCCAGCAGTGAACTAGCGGGGGGGACAGATACGCAGTATTTT.

The chain carries TRBV5-1 and TRBJ2-3, with D tentatively TRBD2 (5 bases). Trimming took 1 base from V and 6 from J, leaving 9 bases between them. The germline CDR1 and CDR2 sequences are SGHRS and YFSETQ. The CDR3 extends over 13 amino acids. The DNA of the CDR3 is TGCGCCAGCAGCTTGAGGCGCGGGGATACGCAGTATTTT. Amino acid sequence: CASSLRRGDTQYF.

The chain carries TRBV9 and TRBJ2-3; D might be TRBD1 (5 bases). The V end was cut by 3 bases, the J end by 2 bases, with 13 bases between. The CDR3 is 15 amino acids. Germline CDR1 is SGDLS and CDR2 is YYNGEE. The CDR3, as DNA: TGTGCCAGCAGCGCCGCAGGGTTTTTCACAGATACGCAGTATTTT. Protein product: CASSAAGFFTDTQYF.

This chain connects TRBV5-1 to TRBJ2-3; TRBD1 might be the D (5 bases). Germline V gene lookup returns CDR1 SGHRS and CDR2 YFSETQ. The CDR3 runs to 16 residues. Deletions cut 0 bases from V and 1 base from J, with 12 bases between. In nucleotides, the CDR3 is TGCGCCAGCAGCTTGGGTGACAGTCCTGGCACAGATACGCAGTATTTT. Translating it yields CASSLGDSPGTDTQYF.

This rearrangement joins TRBV15 to TRBJ2-7; TRBD1 matches at 8 bases. The CDR3 contains 15 residues. CDR1 and CDR2 (germline): LNHNV, YYDKDF (reference sequence). V lost 0 bases, J lost 1 base, and 2 bases stayed unmatched. The CDR3 DNA follows: TGTGCCACCAGCAGAGACAGGGGGCTTTCCTACGAGCAGTACTTC. Protein product: CATSRDRGLSYEQYF.

V is TRBV7-3 and J is TRBJ2-3; 10 nucleotides align to TRBD2. The V segment lost 5 bases and the J segment 3 bases; nucleotides outside the gene matches: 5. This CDR3 region has 15 residues. The germline V gene encodes CDR1 SGHTA and CDR2 FQGTGA. The CDR3 sequence: CASSLSGGWTDTQYF. The CDR3 DNA follows: TGTGCCAGCAGCCTTAGCGGGGGGTGGACAGATACGCAGTATTTT.

Here the CDR3 reads CASSSTVSTASTNEQYF. The CDR3 DNA reads TGTGCCAGCAGCTCGACAGTTTCCACGGCCTCTACGAACGAGCAGTACTTC. The J gene is TRBJ2-7, the V gene TRBV5-4; D perhaps matches TRBD1 (5 bases). Germline lookup yields CDR1 SGHNT and CDR2 YYREEE (reference sequence). The CDR3 contains 17 residues. The V gene lost 3 bases and the J gene lost 5 bases, with 24 bases spanning the gap.

The chain employs TRBV6-5 and TRBJ1-5; TRBD1 might be the D (6 bases). Germline lookup yields CDR1 MNHEY and CDR2 SVGAGI. The V end was cut by 8 bases, the J end by 1 base, with 15 bases between. This CDR3 is built from 15 residues. CDR3: CASQKMDRSNQPQHF. The CDR3 DNA sequence: TGTGCCAGCCAGAAGATGGACAGAAGCAATCAGCCCCAGCATTTT.